These 29 T cell receptor beta chains share one sample of origin, sequenced in a study of shared clonotypes between healthy human individuals. Sequencing was performed with immunoSEQ multiplex PCR; in TCRdb, only in-frame clones are kept and a portion is missing. The data show about 2.4 million clones, 93% seen once. The sequenced sample was naive CD4+ T cells from PBMCs. As to subset: CD45RA+ positively selected. These receptors were taken from a man aged 18 to 29 in good health. Some clones in this sample may be carry-over from other donors' samples.

V and J are TRBV20-1 and TRBJ1-3; no reliable D call. The CDR3 has 11 amino acids. CDR1 is DFQATT, CDR2 SNEGSKA, per germline (reference sequence). V shed 7 bases and J shed 7 bases, with 11 bases lying between them. The CDR3 protein is CSVQTTNTIYF. In nucleotides, the CDR3 is TGCAGTGTTCAAACTACGAACACCATATATTTT.

This chain uses TRBV28 with TRBJ1-5; tentatively, D is TRBD1 (5 bases). Trimming took off 4 bases at V and 3 bases at J, with 10 bases between the two ends. Germline CDR1 and CDR2: MDHEN and SYDVKM. This CDR3 spans 14 amino acids. CDR3 protein: CASSWRQYNQPQHF. CDR3 sequence (DNA): TGTGCCAGCAGTTGGAGACAGTACAATCAGCCCCAGCATTTT.

This rearrangement joins TRBV29-1 to TRBJ2-3, with D perhaps TRBD2 (5 bases). The CDR3 spans 12 residues. Trimming took off 7 bases at V and 3 bases at J, with 11 bases between the two ends. CDR1 and CDR2 from the germline V gene are SQVTM and ANQGSEA. The CDR3: CSGTYTTDTQYF. The DNA for the CDR3 is TGCAGCGGGACTTACACGACAGATACGCAGTATTTT.

This clone was observed a few times. This sample includes further DNA sequences coding for the same CDR3. The CDR3 spells CASSAGLAASTDTQYF. The CDR3 DNA is TGTGCCAGCAGCGCCGGACTAGCGGCTAGCACAGATACGCAGTATTTT. The chain has TRBV9 and TRBJ2-3; the match to TRBD2 covers 10 bases. CDR1 is SGDLS and CDR2 is YYNGEE in the germline V gene. The CDR3 covers 16 residues. V trimming: 3 bases; J trimming: 0 bases; junction bases outside the gene matches: 4.

The V call is TRBV29-1, the J call TRBJ2-3; D uncertain. Per germline, CDR1 SQVTM and CDR2 ANQGSEA. V was pared by 7 bases and J by 2 bases, with 13 bases between. CDR3 length: 13 residues. For the CDR3, the DNA is TGCAGCGCAAAGCGTATACTCACAGATACGCAGTATTTT. Amino acids: CSAKRILTDTQYF.

This chain uses TRBV7-2 with TRBJ2-3; D is unclear. Germline V CDR1 and CDR2: SGHTA, FQGNSA. Trimming removed 5 bases from V and 2 bases from J, with 14 bases in between. The CDR3 has 15 residues. The CDR3: CASSPFLVPTDTQYF. In nucleotides, the CDR3 is TGTGCCAGCAGCCCCTTCCTAGTGCCCACAGATACGCAGTATTTT.

The chain employs TRBV28 and TRBJ1-1, with D possibly being TRBD1 (5 bases). V was pared by 9 bases and J by 6 bases, with 11 bases between. Germline CDR1 MDHEN, CDR2 SYDVKM. This CDR3 contains 11 residues. CDR3 bases: TGTGCCAGTTGGGCAGGGCCTGAAGCTTTCTTT. Protein: CASWAGPEAFF.

With respect to this clone: Other nucleotide sequences from this sample produce the same CDR3. CDR3 DNA: TGTGCCAGCAGTTTCCGTACTGAAGCTTTCTTT. Protein sequence: CASSFRTEAFF. This chain uses TRBV28 with TRBJ1-1; D is uncertain. There are 11 residues in the CDR3. The germline V gene has CDR1 MDHEN and CDR2 SYDVKM. V shed 3 bases and J shed 5 bases, with 4 bases lying between them.

The V and J genes are TRBV28 and TRBJ1-2, with a tentative D call TRBD1 (6 bases). Looked up from germline, CDR1 is MDHEN and CDR2 is SYDVKM. The CDR3 is 14 amino acids. The V end was cut by 7 bases, the J end by 3 bases, with 15 bases between. The DNA of the CDR3 is TGTGCCAGCATCACGGCAGGGGACCACTATGGCTACACCTTC. Protein: CASITAGDHYGYTF.

The J gene is TRBJ2-5, the V gene TRBV4-1; no definite D call. CDR1 is MGHRA and CDR2 is YSYEKL in the germline V gene. The V end lost 1 base, the J end lost 2 bases, and 8 bases lay between the germline ends. The CDR3 has 14 amino acids. Here the CDR3 DNA reads TGCGCCAGCAGCCAAGCCCTCCAGCAAGAGACCCAGTACTTC. The encoded protein is CASSQALQQETQYF.

The chain employs TRBV7-2 and TRBJ2-1; 7 nucleotides line up with TRBD2. The germline V gene has CDR1 SGHTA and CDR2 FQGNSA. The CDR3 has 13 amino acids. J gave up 9 bases and V 3 bases, and 5 bases lay outside the gene matches. The CDR3 reads CASSFTSAGEQFF. The CDR3 DNA sequence: TGTGCCAGCAGCTTCACTAGCGCGGGTGAGCAGTTCTTC.

CDR3 sequence (DNA): TGTGCCAGCAGCTACTCCGGACTAGCGGAAATCTACGAGCAGTACTTC. Translating it yields CASSYSGLAEIYEQYF. This chain links TRBV5-4 with TRBJ2-7, with 10 bases aligning to TRBD2. J gave up 3 bases and V 3 bases, and 9 bases lay outside the gene matches. The CDR3 sequence is 16 residues long. The germline CDR1 and CDR2 sequences are SGHNT and YYREEE (reference sequence).

The chain carries TRBV7-2 and TRBJ2-7; D call uncertain. Per the germline V gene, CDR1 is SGHTA and CDR2 is FQGNSA. The V and J ends lost 3 bases and 6 bases respectively, with 21 bases between them. This CDR3 has 16 residues. In DNA, the CDR3 is TGTGCCAGCAGCTTGTCCCCCCCGGCCTATGAAAGCGAGCAGTACTTC. As protein: CASSLSPPAYESEQYF.

A word on this clone: This specimen includes other DNA sequences encoding the same CDR3. This chain joins TRBV7-3 and TRBJ2-3; 12 bases map to TRBD2. The V segment lost 2 bases and the J segment 0 bases; nucleotides outside the gene matches: 0. Germline loops: CDR1 SGHTA, CDR2 FQGTGA. The CDR3 is 16 amino acids. CDR3 in amino acids: CASSLGTSGSTDTQYF. The DNA for the CDR3 is TGTGCCAGCAGCTTAGGGACTAGCGGGAGCACAGATACGCAGTATTTT.

In this sample, this clone turned up once. This chain uses TRBV7-3 with TRBJ2-5; no reliable D call. The CDR3 contains 14 residues. Germline V gene lookup returns CDR1 SGHTA and CDR2 FQGTGA. The ends were cut back, 1 base at V and 2 bases at J, with 8 bases in the middle. CDR3 bases: TGTGCCAGCAGCTTAAATCCACAGCAAGAGACCCAGTACTTC. Protein sequence: CASSLNPQQETQYF.

This clone was counted a single time. The chain couples TRBV13 to TRBJ2-3; TRBD2 aligns across 7 bases. The CDR3 length is 17 residues. V trimming: 0 bases; J trimming: 4 bases; junction bases outside the gene matches: 10. Germline-derived CDR1 and CDR2 are PRHDT and FYEKMQ (reference sequence). CDR3 bases: TGTGCCAGCAGCTTAGGTCATCGCGGGAGTTCGGCAGATACGCAGTATTTT. Translated, it gives CASSLGHRGSSADTQYF.

The chain has TRBV29-1 and TRBJ1-2; D is unclear. The V end was cut by 2 bases, the J end by 4 bases, with 8 bases between. The CDR3 extends over 12 amino acids. The germline gives CDR1 SQVTM, CDR2 ANQGSEA. DNA of the CDR3: TGCAGCGTTGAAAGAGGGATCTATGGCTACACCTTC. Encoded protein: CSVERGIYGYTF.

The chain couples TRBV5-5 to TRBJ1-1, with D perhaps matching TRBD1 (5 bases). This CDR3 is 14 amino acids long. In germline, CDR1 is SGHKS, CDR2 YYEKEE (reference sequence). The V gene lost 0 bases and the J gene lost 5 bases, with 11 bases spanning the gap. CDR3 sequence: CASSLAAGRTEAFF. The CDR3 nucleotides read TGTGCCAGCAGCTTGGCTGCGGGACGGACTGAAGCTTTCTTT.

This clone turned up a few times. The V gene is TRBV7-2, the J gene TRBJ1-1; a possible D gene is TRBD1 (6 bases). V lost 8 bases and J 6 bases, leaving 16 bases between the germline ends. CDR3 size: 13 residues. The germline V gene has CDR1 SGHTA and CDR2 FQGNSA. In DNA, the CDR3 is TGTGCCAGCTCCCGGCAGACAGGTCCTGAAGCTTTCTTT. Translation: CASSRQTGPEAFF.

This clone was seen just once. The chain joins TRBV28 to TRBJ1-2, with D possibly being TRBD1 (5 bases). Germline CDR1 MDHEN, CDR2 SYDVKM. This CDR3 has 14 amino acids. V dropped 5 bases and J dropped 8 bases, with 18 bases sitting between them. The CDR3 nucleotides read TGTGCCAGCAGTCCCGCGGGGAGGGGTAGCGGCTACACCTTC. Protein sequence: CASSPAGRGSGYTF.

The gene calls are TRBV27 and TRBJ2-2, with D uncertain. V lost 5 bases, J lost 1 base, and 11 bases lay in between. The germline V gene has CDR1 MNHEY and CDR2 SMNVEV (reference sequence). The length of the CDR3 is 15 residues. DNA for the CDR3: TGTGCCAGCAGTATGGGAAGGAGGAACACCGGGGAGCTGTTTTTT. It specifies CASSMGRRNTGELFF.

To note about this clone: This specimen includes other DNA sequences encoding the same CDR3. The chain uses TRBV7-9 and TRBJ2-3; 14 nucleotides align to TRBD2. The CDR3 is made up of 15 amino acids. The trim removed 5 bases at V and 4 bases at J, leaving 2 bases unmatched. Per the germline V gene, CDR1 is SEHNR and CDR2 is FQNEAQ (reference sequence). CDR3 bases: TGTGCCAGCAGCCCGGGACTAGCGGGAGCAGATACGCAGTATTTT. Residues: CASSPGLAGADTQYF. The full variable domain, in which reference TRBV7-9 and TRBJ2-3 provide the parts outside the CDR3, is DTGVSQNPRHKITKRGQNVTFRCDPISEHNRLYWYRQTLGQGPEFLTYFQNEAQLEKSRLLSDRFSAERPKGSFSTLEIQRTEQGDSAMYLCASSPGLAGADTQYFGPGTRLTVL.

The chain employs TRBV28 and TRBJ2-1, with D unresolved. Germline V gives CDR1 MDHEN, CDR2 SYDVKM. This CDR3 spans 14 amino acids. Trimming took off 7 bases at V and 4 bases at J, with 14 bases between the two ends. The DNA of the CDR3 is TGTGCCAGCATGCCCCGGAACTCTTACAATGAGCAGTTCTTC. The encoded protein is CASMPRNSYNEQFF.

The chain recombines TRBV28 with TRBJ1-1; perhaps TRBD1 as D (5 bases). The CDR3 loop spans 15 amino acids. V was trimmed by 3 bases and J by 0 bases, leaving 11 bases between them. CDR1 and CDR2 from the germline V gene are MDHEN and SYDVKM. CDR3 coding DNA: TGTGCCAGCAGTTTCATGGACATACTGAACACTGAAGCTTTCTTT. It translates to CASSFMDILNTEAFF. Filled out from reference TRBV28 and TRBJ1-1, the complete variable domain reads DVKVTQSSRYLVKRTGEKVFLECVQDMDHENMFWYRQDPGLGLRLIYFSYDVKMKEKGDIPEGYSVSREKKERFSLILESASTNQTSMYLCASSFMDILNTEAFFGQGTRLTVV.

The chain couples TRBV2 to TRBJ1-5; D may be TRBD1 (5 bases). In germline, CDR1 is SNHLY, CDR2 FYNNEI. This CDR3 is built from 13 residues. V lost 7 bases and J lost 2, with 9 bases in between. CDR3 in amino acids: CASTRDRNQPQHF. CDR3 coding DNA: TGTGCCAGCACTAGGGACCGCAATCAGCCCCAGCATTTT.

This chain connects TRBV5-6 to TRBJ2-5, with no clear D. Trimming stripped 4 bases from V and 5 bases from J, with 12 bases between. CDR3 size: 13 residues. Germline V gene data show CDR1 as SGHDT and CDR2 as YYEEEE. CDR3 DNA sequence: TGTGCCAGCAGCCGCCCTCTGGTGGAGACCCAGTACTTC. Residues: CASSRPLVETQYF.

The rearrangement links TRBV18 to TRBJ2-2; the D is unclear. The germline V and J ends were trimmed by 1 base and 4 bases, with 7 bases remaining between them. The CDR3 is 14 amino acids. CDR1 is KGHSH and CDR2 is LQKENI in the germline V gene. In nucleotides, the CDR3 is TGTGCCAGCTCACCACGGGATGTCACCGGGGAGCTGTTTTTT. Amino acids: CASSPRDVTGELFF.

The rearrangement links TRBV10-1 to TRBJ2-7; 12 bases are shared with TRBD2. V shed 4 bases, J shed 3 bases, and the junction held 4 bases outside the gene matches. In germline, CDR1 is WNHNN, CDR2 SYGVQD (reference sequence). This CDR3 has 15 residues. The chain's CDR3 is CASSAGLAGYYEQYF. The CDR3 nucleotides read TGCGCCAGCAGTGCAGGACTAGCGGGGTACTACGAGCAGTACTTC.

This rearrangement joins TRBV7-6 to TRBJ2-3; D may be TRBD2 (6 bases). The V and J ends lost 5 bases and 4 bases respectively, with 19 bases between them. CDR3 length: 16 amino acids. CDR1 and CDR2 (germline): SGHVS, FNYEAQ. The CDR3 DNA reads as TGTGCCAGCAGCCACGTTTCGGGAGAGAACGCAGATACGCAGTATTTT. This encodes CASSHVSGENADTQYF.